The rows below give T cell receptor beta chains drawn from one sample of a study of regulatory T cells in long-lasting Graves disease. From the multiplex PCR reads, TCRdb called clonotypes with MiXCR, one entry per CDR3 protein. The sample consists of 400,000 to 500,000 distinct CDR3 sequences, about 16% of them appearing once. This sample was shared with a second study, whose subject was T cells in Graves' hyperthyroidism and ophthalmopathy.

Source: peripheral blood mononuclear cells (PBMCs), taken at new diagnosis, from a patient treated with antithyroid drugs. All receptors come from a woman in her twenties or thirties with Graves disease. The conserved cysteine and the conserved F or W are not part of the CDR3 here.

J: TRBJ2-1; length: 13; V: TRBV30; CDR3: AWSVLASSYNEQF
J: TRBJ2-7; length: 12; V: TRBV28; CDR3: ASSLVAASYEQY
J: NA; length: 15; V: TRBV4-1; CDR3: ASSHPLKSRTYNEQY
J: TRBJ1-2; length: 11; V: TRBV20-1; CDR3: SASTGQHYGYT
J: TRBJ1-1; length: 14; V: TRBV27; CDR3: ASSLLPIFENTEAF
J: TRBJ2-7; length: 11; V: TRBV7-9; CDR3: ASSWATGHEQY
J: TRBJ2-1; length: 14; V: TRBV28; CDR3: ASTFSGRGPYNEQF
J: TRBJ1-4; length: 12; V: TRBV11-2; CDR3: ASSSSPRAEKLF
J: TRBJ2-5; length: 8; V: TRBV10-2; CDR3: ASGEETQY
J: TRBJ2-2; length: 12; V: TRBV4-1; CDR3: ASSQEGSFGELF
J: TRBJ1-3; length: 12; V: TRBV5-1; CDR3: ASSLTLGGNTIY
J: TRBJ2-1; length: 12; V: TRBV20-1; CDR3: SASREASYNEQF
J: TRBJ2-7; length: 12; V: TRBV28; CDR3: ASRIGGSLYEQY
J: TRBJ2-7; length: 14; V: TRBV11-2; CDR3: ASSLVNTYSSYEQY
J: TRBJ1-1; length: 13; V: TRBV5-4; CDR3: ASSLEGRGNTEAF
J: TRBJ2-1; length: 13; V: TRBV27; CDR3: ASSLFEGLYNEQF
J: TRBJ1-5; length: 10; V: TRBV24-1; CDR3: ATSVGGQPQH
J: TRBJ2-5; length: 15; V: TRBV20-1; CDR3: SARDWGSGSLQETQY
J: TRBJ2-1; length: 10; V: TRBV18; CDR3: ASSRGGDEQF
J: TRBJ2-5; length: 13; V: TRBV7-9; CDR3: ASSFSGYREETQY
J: TRBJ2-1; length: 13; V: TRBV9; CDR3: ASSVLTGSPNEQF
J: TRBJ1-6; length: 11; V: TRBV18; CDR3: ASSPDLSSPLH
J: TRBJ1-5; length: 13; V: TRBV7-2; CDR3: ASSLTVIGNQPQH
J: TRBJ2-2; length: 13; V: TRBV24-1; CDR3: ATGFGGETTGELF
J: TRBJ2-7; length: 13; V: TRBV18; CDR3: ASSPTGTAAYEQY
J: TRBJ2-2; length: 15; V: TRBV19; CDR3: ASSGGPSGRGTGELF
J: TRBJ2-3; length: 12; V: TRBV6-2/TRBV6-3; CDR3: ASSKGQGTDTQY
J: TRBJ2-1; length: 15; V: TRBV12-5; CDR3: ASGLVLRTARTNEQF
J: TRBJ1-1; length: 12; V: TRBV19; CDR3: ASSYRDRETEAF
J: TRBJ1-3; length: 13; V: TRBV29-1; CDR3: SAYLGTEFGNTIY
J: TRBJ2-5; length: 11; V: TRBV5-1; CDR3: ASKGQEQEAQY
J: TRBJ1-1; length: 12; V: TRBV27; CDR3: ASNQGAGNTEAF
J: TRBJ2-4; length: 16; V: TRBV7-2; CDR3: ASSYGGGIGLAKNIQY
J: TRBJ1-3; length: 14; V: TRBV30; CDR3: AWSAAGGTSGNTIY
J: TRBJ2-5; length: 12; V: TRBV28; CDR3: ASTQQGAGETQY
J: TRBJ2-1; length: 11; V: TRBV7-9; CDR3: ASSLATRYEQF
J: TRBJ2-1; length: 11; V: TRBV5-6; CDR3: ASRSRSYNEQF
J: TRBJ2-7; length: 9; V: TRBV28; CDR3: ASSFTYEQY